The 5 T cell receptor beta chains below were found in one sample sequenced in a study of human T cells and chemical hapten exposure. The total RNA was obtained from whole blood that was not fractionated. A single record per CDR3 protein comes from TCRdb applying MiXCR to the 5' RACE reads. The table includes about 120,000 distinct CDR3 sequences, approximately 19% detected once. Every receptor here comes from a human donor in good health.

This clonotype was recorded a few times. The chain recombines TRBV10-3 with TRBJ1-3; D remains ambiguous. Trimming removed 6 bases from V and 0 bases from J, with 6 bases in between. This CDR3 is 13 amino acids long. Germline CDR1 ENHRY, CDR2 SYGVKD. The CDR3 loop reads CAISPTSGNTIYF. CDR3 DNA sequence: TGTGCCATCAGCCCGACCTCTGGAAACACCATATATTTT.

This rearrangement joins TRBV6-1 to TRBJ2-7; 11 bases are a match to TRBD2. The CDR3 length is 17 residues. The trim removed 3 bases at V and 2 bases at J, leaving 9 bases unmatched. Per germline, CDR1 MNHNS and CDR2 SASEGT. The CDR3 sequence: CASSERLAGGFPYEQYF. The DNA of the CDR3 is TGTGCCAGCAGTGAGAGGCTAGCGGGAGGCTTCCCCTACGAGCAGTACTTC.

A few counts support this clonotype. The rearrangement joins TRBV10-2 to TRBJ1-2, with a possible D match to TRBD1 (6 bases). Trimming pared 8 bases from V and 3 bases from J, leaving 13 bases between. Germline CDR1 is WSHSY and CDR2 is SAAADI. CDR3 length equals 13 residues. Written as DNA, the CDR3 is TGCGCCAGCGGCACAGGGACCTACTATGGCTACACCTTC. It yields the protein CASGTGTYYGYTF.

This clonotype was observed a few times. The genes are TRBV12-3 or TRBV12-4 and TRBJ1-2; D unresolved. The CDR3 runs to 13 residues. Trimming took off 2 bases at V and 2 bases at J, with 6 bases between the two ends. This chain's CDR3 is CASSLQRNYGYTF. The CDR3 DNA is TGTGCCAGCAGTTTACAGAGAAACTATGGCTACACCTTC.

J is TRBJ1-6 and V is TRBV6-5; D may be TRBD1 (6 bases). The V gene's germline CDR1 is MNHEY and CDR2 SVGAGI. The V end lost 3 bases, the J end lost 5 bases, and 8 bases lay between the germline ends. The CDR3 has 14 amino acids. DNA of the CDR3: TGTGCCAGCAGTTATAACAGGGATAATTCACCCCTCCACTTT. This gives the protein CASSYNRDNSPLHF.